This T cell receptor beta chain was observed in a study of cytomegalovirus exposure and HLA in healthy donors (dated by TCRdb to 2017 to 2019). Background on the whole study: According to an earlier analysis of 550 to 750 of the donors, about 190 million T cells yielded 95 million to 140 million unique TCR beta sequences and approximately 280 Gb of sequence data. Among several hundred genotyped donors of the cohort, an average of about 220,000 unique TCR beta nucleotide sequences was sequenced per donor, of which roughly 17% were non-productive. In a later genetic analysis, genome-wide SNP genotypes for about three fifths of the 666 donors were used, and that subset was treated as a discovery cohort. The later analysis used no new phenotypic data to find candidate immune exposures, relying instead on TCR beta sequences and their occurrence across donors. The study was designed to test whether signatures of past pathogen exposure could be identified by cataloging public T cell receptors. To study patterns of TCR occurrence, a later analysis re-analyzed previously published TCR beta repertoires from hundreds of donors and added high-resolution HLA genotyping. All discovery cohort repertoires had been generated using a single sequencing platform. Typing coverage differed by locus: A, B, C, DRB1 and DQB1 were typed in about 620-630 donors, DQA1 in 500 to 550, DPA1 in 600 to 610, and DPB1 in around 490. Donor age, sex, ethnicity and CMV serostatus were collected together with the repertoire data. Roughly 300 gigabases of sequencing data and 80 million or so unique TCR sequences were included in an early release covering 550 to 800 HLA-typed donors. The study used immunosequencing to profile the T cell repertoires of approximately 630 subjects and linked those repertoires to cytomegalovirus serostatus. Both class I and class II loci were covered by HLA typing, at four-digit resolution. An earlier analysis of nearly 600 of the donors applied high-throughput TCR beta sequencing to assess whether each TCR beta V gene segment acted as functional or pseudogenic. The genetic ancestry cluster associated with self-reported Caucasian donors included 65% to 90% of the roughly 360 genotyped donors. In addition to the first cohort of 666 subjects, a separate validation cohort of 130 or so different subjects was used. Roughly five DR-DQ haplotypes were handled as single units for association and clustering, since linkage in the cohort was strong. To predict cytomegalovirus infection status, the study combined high-throughput TCR immunosequencing, statistical association of individual TCRs with disease status, and machine learning.

The library was prepared using the immunoSEQ multiplex PCR assay. For the multiplex PCR, a mixture combining 60 forward primers for TCR Vbeta segments and 13 reverse primers for TCR Jbeta segments was used. The CDR3 region of rearranged TCR beta genes was amplified from genomic DNA by a multiplex PCR assay. Amplified TCR beta libraries were sequenced as 87-base-pair reads on the Illumina HiSeq System. From the authors' description of their analysis: A later analysis counted tens of millions of unique TCR beta chains across the 550 to 800 repertoires, and around 9.9 million of these chains were shared by at least two donors. To remove PCR and sequencing errors, raw reads were error-corrected and collapsed into unique sequences using a nearest-neighbor algorithm that merged closely related sequences. Alignment of CDR3 sequences to IMGT reference sequences was used to assign V, D and J gene segments. For a sequence to be retained, a match of at least six nucleotides was required to both a V gene segment and a J gene segment. A rearrangement counted as productive if the CDR3 had no stop codons and remained in frame with V and J, and every other rearrangement counted as non-productive. CDR3 was defined by IMGT convention, running from the second conserved V-encoded cysteine to the conserved J-encoded phenylalanine. The earlier analysis of 587 of the donors excluded sequences that lacked an unambiguous match to a single V gene segment. An earlier analysis of fewer than 750 of the donors classified V segments as functional when productive rearrangements were above 56.7% and as segregating when the standard deviation between donors was above 5%. To diagnose cytomegalovirus status from the catalog of TCR beta chain sequences, a statistical classification framework was built. In a later analysis, TCR nucleotide sequences were compared against IMGT/GENE-DB human TR gene sequences so that V and J genes could be assigned. Using the TCRdist pipeline, a later analysis assigned CDR3 sequences along with most-parsimonious VDJ recombination scenarios. A later analysis defined each TCR beta chain by its CDR3 amino acid sequence plus V-gene family, and excluded reads lacking a unique V-gene family. As a way to deal with suspected cross-contamination and a sequencing artifact, a later analysis dropped approximately 590 nucleotide sequences that were highly shared and had low generation probability. For each public chain, a later analysis derived a clonal expansion index from normalized ranks of inferred template counts within each repertoire. Generation probabilities in a later analysis came from a VDJ recombination model fitted to out-of-frame rearrangements, and those results were checked against IGoR. In a later analysis, hypergeometric tests were used to score TCR-TCR, TCR-HLA and TCR-CMV co-occurrence, with a repertoire-size bias correction applied to TCR pairs. A later analysis estimated false discovery rates by permuting HLA or CMV assignments 20 times. In a later analysis, co-occurring TCRs were grouped using DBSCAN, with TCRdist sequence similarity added in when clustering inside HLA-allele-positive subsets. Co-occurrence clustering excluded repertoires with fewer than 30,000 or more than 120,000 public chains, plus five with anomalous nucleotide sharing. TCRdb provides this immuneACCESS table in a form limited to in-frame rearrangements. Some clones are lacking; in checked studies, under half of them reflect an unresolved V gene, and why the rest are absent is not known. That table supplies the V and J calls and clone size; D and trimming were determined from the DNA. The sample profile shows 130,000 or so clones; around 85% of them were found once. Approximately 6.4% of the sample is held by the ten biggest clonotypes.

The cohort was made up of 500 to 850 healthy bone marrow donors. At the time of sampling, every cohort member was nominally healthy, though immune exposures that went unrecorded were likely present. The donor was CMV seropositive and was included in the group of 270 or so seropositive cohort members. Every donor gave a peripheral blood sample, and the peripheral blood mononuclear cells from that sample were used for TCR beta sequencing. The Qiagen DNeasy Blood Extraction Kit was used to extract genomic DNA from the blood cell samples. About this clone itself: What this receptor recognizes is not known. Per-base quality was not reported, and no clone a single base away is much larger than it.

Overall study outcomes, separate from this receptor: Linkage disequilibrium might explain the correlated functional status among segregating V segments, but an unknown experimental factor could not be excluded. In a later analysis, 16,951 TCR beta sequences were associated with specific HLA alleles at a false discovery rate of 0.05. A further reported finding was that TCR beta sequences accurately predicted the HLA-A and HLA-B alleles for most subjects in the first cohort. In a later analysis, several top co-occurrence clusters were reported to appear linked to parvovirus B19, influenza, CMV and Epstein-Barr virus. The cohort was sequenced for TCR beta chains only, and without alpha or paired-chain data the features that could be detected were limited. In a later analysis, HLA-associated TCR beta chains were found to be more clonally expanded and to have lower generation probabilities than equally common non-associated chains. V-gene and J-gene trimming of TCR beta chains was associated with a missense DCLRE1C variant in a later genetic analysis, and the association was replicated in an independent cohort. In a later analysis, most CMV-associated TCR beta chains were found to appear HLA-restricted, with HLA associations seemingly driven largely by CMV exposure. Sequencing depth was assumed to be roughly uniform across donors in the presence/absence analyses, though that assumption may not hold. Strong co-occurrence of HLA alleles, especially DR and DQ, made assigning TCR associations to individual alleles difficult. According to a later genetic analysis, donors in an Asian-associated ancestry cluster had fewer N-insertions in productive TCRs than the approximately 630-donor mean. A cluster of highly shared sequence variants was judged likely to represent a technical artifact of the sequencing pipeline. The classifier was reported to diagnose cytomegalovirus status with high specificity and sensitivity in both the original and validation cohorts. A total of 150 to 200 TCR beta chains were listed by the study as associated with cytomegalovirus. HLA typing was unavailable for some donors at each locus, so association tests used only the typed subset. The earlier analysis of about 600 of the donors excluded 15 to 20 rarely observed V segments, including chromosome 9 orphons, because counts were too low. Across donors, most TCR sequences were observed very rarely, whereas some public TCRs were present in many individuals. Immune exposure information for the cohort was limited to CMV serostatus. In an earlier analysis of some 500 of the donors, most TCR beta V segments were observed in productive rearrangements about 87% or about 30% of the time, broadly matching IMGT annotations. Because the 87-base-pair reads could not distinguish some IMGT-functional V segments, including TRBV6-2 and TRBV6-3, those segments were excluded. Three of the identified cytomegalovirus-associated TCR beta chains were confirmed in vitro to be specific for cytomegalovirus antigens. It was suggested by the authors that the approach could potentially be generalized to other disease states and immunological phenotypes. In a later analysis, TCR association rates were found to vary across HLA loci, with the most associated TCRs seen for DRB1 alleles and the fewest for HLA-C alleles.

In the germline V gene, CDR1 corresponds to SGHTA and CDR2 to FQGNSA. Ends trimmed: V by 1 base, J by 2 bases; bases unmatched to a gene: 5. CDR3 length: 15 amino acids, cysteine to phenylalanine. The DNA shown is the 45-base CDR3, in frame from base 1. Here the chain combines TRBV7-2 and TRBJ2-7, with 7 bases in between that match TRBD2. The sequence derives from a woman in her thirties in good health and CMV-seropositive. The sequenced sample was PBMCs. The DNA reads TGTGCCAGCAGCTTAGAGGTGGGGGGGGCCTACGAGCAGTACTTC. It specifies CASSLEVGGAYEQYF.